The entry below describes one T cell receptor (beta chain). This sample stems from a study of blood T cell repertoires in COVID-19. The ends were cut back, 3 bases at V and 8 bases at J, with 11 bases in the middle. The CDR3 length is 12 residues. Germline assignment: CDR1 GTSNPN and CDR2 SVGIG (reference sequence). Sequencing used immunoSEQ multiplex PCR; TCRdb keeps in-frame clones, though not all of them. The sample records over 25,000 clones, 90% to 95% being singletons. This clonotype was obtained from a middle-aged man with active COVID-19. This chain links TRBV30 with TRBJ2-1, with TRBD1 as a possible D gene (6 bases). The sequencing sample was made of peripheral blood. CDR3 amino acids: CAWSESGDEQFF. CDR3 bases: TGTGCCTGGAGCGAATCAGGGGATGAGCAGTTCTTC.